A selection of T cell receptor beta chains follows, all from one sample in a study of cytomegalovirus exposure and HLA in healthy donors. Method: immunoSEQ multiplex PCR; TCRdb's copy keeps in-frame clones and lacks some. The data contain a few hundred thousand clones, around 88% of them singletons. The sample was PBMCs. The receptor source for this set is a woman between 18 and 29 years old in good health and CMV-seronegative. The CDR3 runs from the conserved cysteine through the conserved F or W. The D gene is left open where the match is weak. Expanded clones are given a class, and other clones once, few, many or no size at all.

d_gene: TRBD2; v_gene: TRBV5-1; abundance: .; j_gene: TRBJ2-1; CDR3aa: CASSSWTSGLNEQFF; CDR3nt: TGCGCCAGCAGCTCCTGGACTAGCGGACTGAATGAGCAGTTCTTC
d_gene: TRBD1; v_gene: TRBV28; abundance: .; j_gene: TRBJ2-7; CDR3aa: CASSLRGTGHTIYEQYF; CDR3nt: TGTGCCAGCAGTTTACGGGGGACAGGGCACACAATCTACGAGCAGTACTTC
d_gene: TRBD2; v_gene: TRBV6-5; abundance: .; j_gene: TRBJ2-1; CDR3aa: CASRIAGGYNEQFF; CDR3nt: TGTGCCAGCAGAATAGCGGGAGGCTACAATGAGCAGTTCTTC
d_gene: .; v_gene: TRBV27; abundance: .; j_gene: TRBJ2-1; CDR3aa: CASSLGRPSYNEQFF; CDR3nt: TGTGCCAGCAGTTTGGGGAGACCTTCCTACAATGAGCAGTTCTTC
d_gene: .; v_gene: TRBV27; abundance: .; j_gene: TRBJ2-4; CDR3aa: CASSPPGSRLRPSIQYF; CDR3nt: TGTGCCAGCAGTCCACCCGGGTCACGTCTACGACCTAGCATTCAGTACTTC
d_gene: .; v_gene: TRBV28; abundance: .; j_gene: TRBJ2-7; CDR3aa: CASSLLTGAAEQYF; CDR3nt: TGTGCCAGCAGTTTATTGACGGGAGCGGCCGAGCAGTACTTC
d_gene: TRBD2; v_gene: TRBV13; abundance: .; j_gene: TRBJ2-7; CDR3aa: CASSPKGTSGTYEQYF; CDR3nt: TGTGCCAGCAGCCCAAAAGGCACTAGCGGGACCTACGAGCAGTACTTC
d_gene: TRBD2; v_gene: TRBV15; abundance: .; j_gene: TRBJ2-7; CDR3aa: CATSRDVAGGSMYEQYF; CDR3nt: TGTGCCACCAGCAGAGATGTGGCTGGCGGGAGTATGTACGAGCAGTACTTC
d_gene: .; v_gene: TRBV18; abundance: once; j_gene: TRBJ2-2; CDR3aa: CASSPQGATGELFF; CDR3nt: TGTGCCAGCTCACCGCAAGGGGCGACCGGGGAGCTGTTTTTT
d_gene: .; v_gene: TRBV27; abundance: .; j_gene: TRBJ2-6; CDR3aa: CASSLLDTSGANVLTF; CDR3nt: TGTGCCAGCAGTTTATTGGACACCTCTGGGGCCAACGTCCTGACTTTC
d_gene: TRBD1; v_gene: TRBV19; abundance: .; j_gene: TRBJ2-1; CDR3aa: CASSPKPGQGAAYNEQFF; CDR3nt: TGTGCCAGTAGTCCAAAACCGGGACAGGGGGCGGCCTACAATGAGCAGTTCTTC
d_gene: TRBD1; v_gene: TRBV6-5; abundance: .; j_gene: TRBJ1-2; CDR3aa: CASSSRDRDYGYTF; CDR3nt: TGTGCCAGCAGTTCCCGGGACAGAGACTATGGCTACACCTTC
d_gene: TRBD1; v_gene: TRBV7-8; abundance: .; j_gene: TRBJ2-7; CDR3aa: CASKGDRDRSSYEQYF; CDR3nt: TGTGCCAGCAAAGGAGACCGGGACAGGTCCTCCTACGAGCAGTACTTC
d_gene: .; v_gene: TRBV28; abundance: .; j_gene: TRBJ1-2; CDR3aa: CASSLPEHGYTF; CDR3nt: TGTGCCAGCAGTCTCCCGGAGCACGGCTACACCTTC
d_gene: TRBD2; v_gene: TRBV9; abundance: .; j_gene: TRBJ2-1; CDR3aa: CASSVSVLAGSEQFF; CDR3nt: TGTGCCAGCAGCGTATCGGTACTAGCGGGAAGTGAGCAGTTCTTC
d_gene: .; v_gene: TRBV28; abundance: once; j_gene: TRBJ2-7; CDR3aa: CASRGRGPDEQYF; CDR3nt: TGTGCCAGCCGCGGCAGGGGTCCCGACGAGCAGTACTTC
d_gene: .; v_gene: TRBV28; abundance: .; j_gene: TRBJ2-3; CDR3aa: CASRFEGGTDTQYF; CDR3nt: TGTGCCAGCAGGTTTGAGGGGGGCACAGATACGCAGTATTTT
d_gene: TRBD1; v_gene: TRBV5-6; abundance: .; j_gene: TRBJ2-3; CDR3aa: CASSFGQGASDTQYF; CDR3nt: TGTGCCAGCAGCTTTGGACAGGGGGCTTCGGATACGCAGTATTTT
d_gene: TRBD2; v_gene: TRBV7-9; abundance: .; j_gene: TRBJ2-7; CDR3aa: CASSVRLGLAGTYEQYF; CDR3nt: TGTGCCAGCAGCGTTCGGTTGGGGCTAGCGGGAACCTACGAGCAGTACTTC
d_gene: .; v_gene: TRBV4-1; abundance: .; j_gene: TRBJ1-1; CDR3aa: CASSLGLNTEAFF; CDR3nt: TGCGCCAGCAGCCTGGGGCTGAACACTGAAGCTTTCTTT
d_gene: .; v_gene: TRBV4-1; abundance: once; j_gene: TRBJ2-5; CDR3aa: CASSPGLLETQYF; CDR3nt: TGCGCCAGCAGTCCTGGACTACTAGAGACCCAGTACTTC
d_gene: TRBD2; v_gene: TRBV28; abundance: .; j_gene: TRBJ2-7; CDR3aa: CASSSSGLPYEQYF; CDR3nt: TGTGCCAGCAGTTCTAGCGGGTTGCCCTACGAGCAGTACTTC
d_gene: TRBD2; v_gene: TRBV11-2; abundance: .; j_gene: TRBJ2-7; CDR3aa: CASSLDGTSGRAYEQYF; CDR3nt: TGTGCCAGCAGCCTAGATGGGACTAGCGGGAGGGCCTACGAGCAGTACTTC
d_gene: TRBD2; v_gene: TRBV4-2; abundance: .; j_gene: TRBJ2-2; CDR3aa: CASSQVLAGEAGELFF; CDR3nt: TGTGCCAGCAGCCAAGTGTTAGCGGGAGAGGCCGGGGAGCTGTTTTTT
d_gene: TRBD1; v_gene: TRBV18; abundance: .; j_gene: TRBJ2-7; CDR3aa: CASSPKQGFYEQYF; CDR3nt: TGTGCCAGCTCACCAAAACAGGGGTTCTACGAGCAGTACTTC
d_gene: .; v_gene: TRBV11-2; abundance: .; j_gene: TRBJ2-5; CDR3aa: CASSLDRGGLKTQYF; CDR3nt: TGTGCCAGCAGCTTAGACAGGGGCGGCCTAAAGACCCAGTACTTC
d_gene: .; v_gene: TRBV19; abundance: .; j_gene: TRBJ2-1; CDR3aa: CASSIDHGLAYNEQFF; CDR3nt: TGTGCCAGTAGTATAGATCACGGACTGGCCTACAATGAGCAGTTCTTC
d_gene: .; v_gene: TRBV27; abundance: .; j_gene: TRBJ2-2; CDR3aa: CASSSLGGVYTGELFF; CDR3nt: TGTGCCAGCAGTTCCCTGGGGGGAGTTTACACCGGGGAGCTGTTTTTT
d_gene: .; v_gene: TRBV9; abundance: few; j_gene: TRBJ2-3; CDR3aa: CASSGPWADTQYF; CDR3nt: TGTGCCAGCAGCGGTCCTTGGGCCGATACGCAGTATTTT
d_gene: TRBD2; v_gene: TRBV28; abundance: .; j_gene: TRBJ2-7; CDR3aa: CASSLIAGGGKEQYF; CDR3nt: TGTGCCAGCAGCCTTATAGCGGGAGGAGGGAAAGAGCAGTACTTC
d_gene: TRBD2; v_gene: TRBV4-1; abundance: once; j_gene: TRBJ2-1; CDR3aa: CASSQLADNEQFF; CDR3nt: TGCGCCAGCAGCCAACTAGCGGACAATGAGCAGTTCTTC
d_gene: .; v_gene: TRBV19; abundance: .; j_gene: TRBJ2-1; CDR3aa: CASSMRFSSYNEQFF; CDR3nt: TGTGCCAGTAGTATGCGGTTCAGCTCCTACAATGAGCAGTTCTTC
d_gene: TRBD1; v_gene: TRBV5-4; abundance: .; j_gene: TRBJ1-1; CDR3aa: CASSPGTGGAVDTEAFF; CDR3nt: TGTGCCAGCAGCCCAGGGACAGGGGGCGCGGTGGACACTGAAGCTTTCTTT
d_gene: .; v_gene: TRBV7-3; abundance: .; j_gene: TRBJ2-7; CDR3aa: CASSLTGTSYEQYF; CDR3nt: TGTGCCAGCAGCCTGACAGGCACCTCCTACGAGCAGTACTTC
d_gene: .; v_gene: TRBV5-5; abundance: .; j_gene: TRBJ2-7; CDR3aa: CASSVLGGYEQYF; CDR3nt: TGTGCCAGCAGCGTACTTGGAGGATACGAGCAGTACTTC
d_gene: .; v_gene: TRBV6-1; abundance: few; j_gene: TRBJ2-7; CDR3aa: CASRGSGRGEQYF; CDR3nt: TGTGCCAGCAGGGGAAGCGGGCGGGGCGAGCAGTACTTC
d_gene: TRBD2; v_gene: TRBV9; abundance: .; j_gene: TRBJ2-3; CDR3aa: CASSVERGRTDTQYF; CDR3nt: TGTGCCAGCAGCGTAGAGCGGGGACGCACAGATACGCAGTATTTT
d_gene: TRBD1; v_gene: TRBV10-3; abundance: .; j_gene: TRBJ1-2; CDR3aa: CAISGTGDGYTF; CDR3nt: TGTGCCATCAGTGGGACAGGCGATGGCTACACCTTC
d_gene: TRBD1; v_gene: TRBV7-2; abundance: .; j_gene: TRBJ2-7; CDR3aa: CASSLWDRVHEQYF; CDR3nt: TGTGCCAGCAGCCTTTGGGACAGGGTCCACGAGCAGTACTTC
d_gene: .; v_gene: TRBV11-2; abundance: .; j_gene: TRBJ2-7; CDR3aa: CASSSPRVLREQYF; CDR3nt: TGTGCCAGCAGCTCCCCGAGGGTCCTACGAGAGCAGTACTTC
d_gene: .; v_gene: TRBV27; abundance: .; j_gene: TRBJ2-3; CDR3aa: CASKAERATDTQYF; CDR3nt: TGTGCCAGCAAAGCAGAGCGGGCCACAGATACGCAGTATTTT